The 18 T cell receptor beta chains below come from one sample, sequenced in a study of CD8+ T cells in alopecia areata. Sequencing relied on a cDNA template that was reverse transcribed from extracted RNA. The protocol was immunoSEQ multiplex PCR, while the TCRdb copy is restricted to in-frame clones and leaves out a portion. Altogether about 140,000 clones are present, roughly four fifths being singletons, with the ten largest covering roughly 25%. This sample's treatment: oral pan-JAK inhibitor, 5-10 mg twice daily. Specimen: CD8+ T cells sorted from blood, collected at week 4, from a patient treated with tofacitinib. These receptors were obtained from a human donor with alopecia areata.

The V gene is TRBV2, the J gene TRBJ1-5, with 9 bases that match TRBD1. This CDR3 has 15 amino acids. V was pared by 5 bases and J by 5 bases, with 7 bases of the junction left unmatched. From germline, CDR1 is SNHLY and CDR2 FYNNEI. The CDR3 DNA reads TGTGCCAGCAGTCCGGGACAGGGTCTTTATCAGCCCCAGCATTTT. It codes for CASSPGQGLYQPQHF. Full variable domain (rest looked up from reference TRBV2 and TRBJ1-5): EPEVTQTPSHQVTQMGQEVILRCVPISNHLYFYWYRQILGQKVEFLVSFYNNEISEKSEIFDDQFSVERPDGSNFTLKIRSTKLEDSAMYFCASSPGQGLYQPQHFGDGTRLSIL.

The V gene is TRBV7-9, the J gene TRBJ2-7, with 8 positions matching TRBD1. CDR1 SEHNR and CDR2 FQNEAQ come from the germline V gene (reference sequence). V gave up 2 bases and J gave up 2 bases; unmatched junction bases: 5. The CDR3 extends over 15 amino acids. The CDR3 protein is CASSLSRDRPYEQYF. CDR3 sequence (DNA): TGTGCCAGCAGCTTAAGCCGGGACAGGCCCTACGAGCAGTACTTC.

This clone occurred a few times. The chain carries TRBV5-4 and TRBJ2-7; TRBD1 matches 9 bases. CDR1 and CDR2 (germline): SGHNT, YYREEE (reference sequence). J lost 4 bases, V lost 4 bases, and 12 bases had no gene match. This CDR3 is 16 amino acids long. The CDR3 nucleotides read TGTGCCAGCAGCCCCATACCCGGGACAGGGTTTTACGAGCAGTACTTC. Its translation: CASSPIPGTGFYEQYF.

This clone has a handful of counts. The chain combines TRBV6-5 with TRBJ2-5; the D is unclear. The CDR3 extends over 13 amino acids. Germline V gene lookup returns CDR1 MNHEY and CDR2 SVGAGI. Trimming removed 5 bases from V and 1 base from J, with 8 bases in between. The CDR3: CASSQLGQETQYF. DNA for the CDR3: TGTGCCAGCAGTCAACTCGGCCAAGAGACCCAGTACTTC.

CDR3 region: CASSLYRGPYEQYF. CDR3 nucleotides: TGCGCCAGCAGCTTATACAGGGGACCCTACGAGCAGTACTTC. This chain uses TRBV5-1 with TRBJ2-7, with 7 bases identical to TRBD1. Germline values: CDR1 SGHRS, CDR2 YFSETQ. The CDR3 covers 14 residues. After removal of 2 bases from V and 2 bases from J, the junction contained 4 bases not matched to a gene.

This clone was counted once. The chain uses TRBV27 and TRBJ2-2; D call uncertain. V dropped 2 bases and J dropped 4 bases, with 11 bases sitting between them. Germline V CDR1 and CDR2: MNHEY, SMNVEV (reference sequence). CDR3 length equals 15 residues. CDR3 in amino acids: CASSLIWVGTGELFF. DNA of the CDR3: TGTGCCAGCAGTTTAATTTGGGTTGGCACCGGGGAGCTGTTTTTT.

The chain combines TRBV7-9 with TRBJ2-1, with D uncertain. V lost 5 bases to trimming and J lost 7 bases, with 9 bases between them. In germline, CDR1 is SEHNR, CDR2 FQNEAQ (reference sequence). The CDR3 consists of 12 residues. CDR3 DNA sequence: TGTGCCAGCAGCGAAGCCTCTAATGAGCAGTTCTTC. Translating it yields CASSEASNEQFF.

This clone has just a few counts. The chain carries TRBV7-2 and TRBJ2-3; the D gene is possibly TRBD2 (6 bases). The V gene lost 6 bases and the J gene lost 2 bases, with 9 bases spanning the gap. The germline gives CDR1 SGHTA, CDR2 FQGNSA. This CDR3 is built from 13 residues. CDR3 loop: CASSRGATDTQYF. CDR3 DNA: TGTGCCAGCAGTCGCGGGGCCACAGATACGCAGTATTTT.

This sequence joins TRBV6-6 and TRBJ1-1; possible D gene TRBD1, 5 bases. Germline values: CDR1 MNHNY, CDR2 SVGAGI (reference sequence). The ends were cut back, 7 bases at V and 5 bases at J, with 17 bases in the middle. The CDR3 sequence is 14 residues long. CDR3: CASTLWGEGTEAFF. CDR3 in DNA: TGTGCCAGCACCCTCTGGGGGGAAGGAACTGAAGCTTTCTTT.

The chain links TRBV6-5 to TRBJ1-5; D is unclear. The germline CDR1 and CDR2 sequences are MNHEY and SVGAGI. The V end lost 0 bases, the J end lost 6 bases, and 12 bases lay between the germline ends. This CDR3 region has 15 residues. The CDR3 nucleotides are TGTGCCAGCAGTTACTCGGCGTCGGGAGGTCAGCCCCAGCATTTT. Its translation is CASSYSASGGQPQHF.

Here the CDR3 DNA reads TGCAGCGTTGTAGCTCCTGTCTACAATGAGCAGTTCTTC. Residues: CSVVAPVYNEQFF. The V call is TRBV29-1, the J call TRBJ2-1, with D unclear. V was pared by 4 bases and J by 3 bases, with 10 bases between. Germline assignment: CDR1 SQVTM and CDR2 ANQGSEA. The CDR3 has 13 amino acids.

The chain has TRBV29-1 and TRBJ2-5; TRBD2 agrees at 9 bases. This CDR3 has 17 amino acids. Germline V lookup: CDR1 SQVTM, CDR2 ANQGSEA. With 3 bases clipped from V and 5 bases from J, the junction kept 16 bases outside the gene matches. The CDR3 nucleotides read TGCAGCGTTGACTACCGCGGGGGGGACCTGCTGTTTGAGACCCAGTACTTC. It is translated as CSVDYRGGDLLFETQYF.

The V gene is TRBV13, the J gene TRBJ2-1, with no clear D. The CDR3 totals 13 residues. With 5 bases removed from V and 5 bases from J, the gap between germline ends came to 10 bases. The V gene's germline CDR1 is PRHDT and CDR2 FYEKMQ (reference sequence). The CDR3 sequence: CASSHLGHNEQFF. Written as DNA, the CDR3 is TGTGCCAGCAGCCACCTCGGCCACAATGAGCAGTTCTTC.

CDR3 residues: CASSQEGRGGEQFF. As DNA, the CDR3 is TGCGCCAGCAGCCAAGAGGGTAGAGGGGGTGAGCAGTTCTTC. The V call is TRBV4-3, the J call TRBJ2-1, with a weak D call TRBD1 (6 bases). The germline V and J ends were trimmed by 0 bases and 9 bases, with 12 bases remaining between them. The CDR3 length is 14 residues. Germline V CDR1 and CDR2: LGHNA, YSLEER.

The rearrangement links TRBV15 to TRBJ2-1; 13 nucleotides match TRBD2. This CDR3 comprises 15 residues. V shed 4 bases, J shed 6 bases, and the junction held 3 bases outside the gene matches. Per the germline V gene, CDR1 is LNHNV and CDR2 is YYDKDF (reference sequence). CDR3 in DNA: TGTGCCACCAGCACACTAGCGGGGGGGCCCAATGAGCAGTTCTTC. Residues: CATSTLAGGPNEQFF.

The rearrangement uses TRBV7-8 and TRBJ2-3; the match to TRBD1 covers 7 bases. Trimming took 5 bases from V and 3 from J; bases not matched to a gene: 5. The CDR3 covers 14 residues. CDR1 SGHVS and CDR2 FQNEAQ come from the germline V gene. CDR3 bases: TGTGCCAGCAGCCCGTTACAGGGGACAGATACGCAGTATTTT. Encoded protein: CASSPLQGTDTQYF.

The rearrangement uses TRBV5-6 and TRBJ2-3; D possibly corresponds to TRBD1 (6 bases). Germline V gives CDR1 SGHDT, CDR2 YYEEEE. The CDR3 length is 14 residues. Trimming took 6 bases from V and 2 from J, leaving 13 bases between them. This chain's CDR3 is CASKDRGDTDTQYF. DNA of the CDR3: TGTGCCAGCAAGGACAGAGGAGACACAGATACGCAGTATTTT.

The CDR3 DNA is TGTGCCAGCTCGCAGGAGCGGGTCCAAGAGACCCAGTACTTC. Its translation: CASSQERVQETQYF. The chain combines TRBV18 with TRBJ2-5; TRBD2 is a possible D gene (6 bases). The ends were cut back, 6 bases at V and 1 base at J, with 12 bases in the middle. The germline V gene encodes CDR1 KGHSH and CDR2 LQKENI. CDR3 length: 14 residues.